Below, one TCR beta chain is given with its context. This clone's antigen is unknown. No much larger clone exists at a distance of one base, and base qualities are not known. The cohort comprised 670 or so healthy bone marrow donors. Cohort members were all nominally healthy when sampled, although unrecorded immune exposures were likely present. The donor tested CMV seropositive, placing the donor among the 250 to 350 seropositive members of the cohort. A peripheral blood sample was provided by each donor, and peripheral blood mononuclear cells were used for TCR beta sequencing. Genomic DNA extraction from the blood cell samples was performed with the Qiagen DNeasy Blood Extraction Kit. The germline V gene (reference sequence) yields SEHNR for CDR1 and FQNEAQ for CDR2. Trimming takes 5 bases from V and 2 bases from J, and the germline ends sit 13 bases apart. Spanning cysteine to phenylalanine, the CDR3 consists of 15 amino acids. Solely the CDR3 DNA is kept, with 45 bases framed from the first base.

The data are from a study of cytomegalovirus exposure and HLA in healthy donors (dated by TCRdb to about 2017). Concerning the study at large: An earlier analysis of approximately 600 of the donors reported 250 to 350 Gb of sequence data and 100 million to 130 million unique TCR beta sequences from about 180 million T cells. A later analysis re-examined previously published TCR beta repertoires from 500 to 700 donors and added high-resolution HLA genotyping to investigate patterns of TCR occurrence. The number of donors typed differed by locus, with about 629-640 for A, B, C, DRB1 and DQB1, around 520 for DQA1, under 610 for DPA1, and under 490 for DPB1. The T cell repertoires of under 700 subjects were profiled by immunosequencing and related to cytomegalovirus serostatus. In a later genetic analysis, genome-wide SNP genotypes for about 60% of the 666 donors were used, and that subset was treated as a discovery cohort. The later analysis used no new phenotypic data to find candidate immune exposures, relying instead on TCR beta sequences and their occurrence across donors. The study aimed to test whether signatures of past pathogen exposure could be identified by cataloging public T cell receptors. Among about 370 genotyped donors of the cohort, an average of roughly 230,000 unique TCR beta nucleotide sequences was sequenced per donor, of which about 19% were non-productive. A separate validation cohort of approximately 130 different subjects was used in addition to the roughly 670-subject first cohort. Both class I and class II loci were covered by HLA typing, at four-digit resolution. Every repertoire in the discovery cohort had been generated on one and the same sequencing platform. Four to six DR-DQ haplotypes were handled as single units for association and clustering because linkage in the cohort was strong. High-throughput TCR immunosequencing, statistical association of individual TCRs with disease status, and machine learning were combined to predict cytomegalovirus infection status. About 280 gigabases of sequencing data and 70 million to 85 million unique TCR sequences were included in an early release covering about 620 HLA-typed donors. Donor age, sex, ethnicity and CMV serostatus were compiled together with the repertoire data. Of the roughly 400 genotyped donors, approximately 80% fell in the genetic ancestry cluster associated with self-reported Caucasian donors. An earlier analysis of several hundred of the donors used high-throughput TCR beta sequencing to judge whether each TCR beta V gene segment behaved as functional or pseudogenic.

Broader findings and caveats from the paper: In this cohort, only TCR beta chains were sequenced, and detectable features were limited by the absence of alpha or paired-chain data. The study gave a list of about 160 TCR beta chains associated with cytomegalovirus. In vitro tests confirmed that a few of the cytomegalovirus-associated TCR beta chains recognize cytomegalovirus antigens. Approximately 18 rarely observed V segments, including chromosome 9 orphons, were excluded from the earlier analysis of about 600 of the donors because counts were too low. When HLA alleles, especially DR and DQ, strongly co-occurred, attributing TCR associations to individual alleles was difficult. A later genetic analysis reported fewer N-insertions in productive TCRs among donors in an Asian-associated ancestry cluster than the 666-donor mean. Linkage disequilibrium might explain the correlated functional status among segregating V segments, but an unknown experimental factor could not be ruled out. Because some donors lacked HLA typing at each locus, the association tests relied only on the typed subset. In a later analysis, HLA-associated TCR beta chains were found to be more clonally expanded and to have lower generation probabilities than equally common non-associated chains. The authors suggested that the approach could potentially be extended to other disease states and immunological phenotypes. The classifier was reported to diagnose cytomegalovirus status with high specificity and sensitivity in both the original and validation cohorts. Because the 87-base-pair reads could not distinguish some IMGT-functional V segments, including TRBV6-2 and TRBV6-3, those segments were excluded. A later analysis found that TCR association rates varied across HLA loci, with DRB1 alleles showing the most associated TCRs and HLA-C alleles the fewest. Most CMV-associated TCR beta chains appeared to be HLA-restricted in a later analysis, and the HLA associations seemed to be driven largely by CMV exposure. A later analysis reported that several top co-occurrence clusters appeared linked to parvovirus B19, influenza, CMV and Epstein-Barr virus. The only immune exposure information available for the cohort was CMV serostatus. A further reported finding was that TCR beta sequences accurately predicted the HLA-A and HLA-B alleles for most subjects in the first cohort. A cluster of highly shared sequence variants was judged likely to represent a technical artifact of the sequencing pipeline. Most TCR sequences were observed very rarely across donors, whereas some public TCRs were present in many individuals. In a later analysis, around 17,000 TCR beta sequences were associated with specific HLA alleles at a false discovery rate of 0.05. In an earlier analysis of roughly 560 of the donors, most TCR beta V segments were observed in productive rearrangements about 87% or about 30% of the time, broadly matching IMGT annotations. Presence/absence analyses assumed roughly uniform sequencing depth across donors, an assumption that may not hold. In a later genetic analysis, a missense DCLRE1C variant was associated with V-gene and J-gene trimming of TCR beta chains, and the association was replicated in an independent cohort.

Libraries were prepared through the immunoSEQ multiplex PCR assay. For the multiplex PCR, a mixture combining 60 forward primers for TCR Vbeta segments and 13 reverse primers for TCR Jbeta segments was used. The CDR3 region of rearranged TCR beta genes was amplified from genomic DNA with a multiplex PCR assay. The amplified TCR beta libraries were sequenced on the Illumina HiSeq System as 87-base-pair reads. The study's own analysis went as follows. A later analysis tallied roughly 80 million unique TCR beta chains across the 666 repertoires, and around 10 million of those chains were shared by two or more donors. To remove PCR and sequencing errors, raw reads were error-corrected and collapsed into unique sequences using a nearest-neighbor algorithm that merged closely related sequences. Alignment of CDR3 sequences to IMGT reference sequences was used to assign V, D and J gene segments. For a sequence to be retained, a match of at least six nucleotides was required to both a V gene segment and a J gene segment. A rearrangement counted as productive if the CDR3 had no stop codons and remained in frame with V and J, and every other rearrangement counted as non-productive. Following IMGT convention, CDR3 was defined as the stretch from the second conserved V-encoded cysteine to the conserved J-encoded phenylalanine. The earlier analysis of roughly 590 of the donors excluded sequences that lacked an unambiguous match to a single V gene segment. In an earlier analysis of roughly 600 of the donors, a V segment was called functional when productive rearrangements were above 56.7%, and segregating when the standard deviation between donors exceeded 5%. A statistical classification framework was built to diagnose cytomegalovirus status from the catalog of TCR beta chain sequences. V and J gene assignment, in a later analysis, came from comparing TCR nucleotide sequences with IMGT/GENE-DB human TR gene sequences. A later analysis assigned CDR3 sequences and most-parsimonious VDJ recombination scenarios with the TCRdist pipeline. A later analysis defined each TCR beta chain by its CDR3 amino acid sequence plus V-gene family, and excluded reads lacking a unique V-gene family. To address suspected cross-contamination and a sequencing artifact, a later analysis removed approximately 590 highly shared, low-generation-probability nucleotide sequences. For each public chain, a later analysis derived a clonal expansion index from normalized ranks of inferred template counts within each repertoire. A later analysis computed generation probabilities with a VDJ recombination model fitted to out-of-frame rearrangements, and checked the results against IGoR. In a later analysis, TCR-TCR, TCR-HLA and TCR-CMV co-occurrence was scored with hypergeometric tests, and a repertoire-size bias correction was applied to TCR pairs. To estimate false discovery rates, a later analysis permuted the HLA or CMV assignments 20 times. A later analysis grouped co-occurring TCRs with DBSCAN, adding TCRdist sequence similarity when clustering within HLA-allele-positive subsets. For co-occurrence clustering, repertoires with fewer than 30,000 or more than 120,000 public chains were excluded, along with about five repertoires with anomalous nucleotide sharing. TCRdb retrieved this table from immuneACCESS and kept in-frame rearrangements only. Not all clones are present; in checked studies, unresolved V genes account for under half, and no reason is known for the remainder. V, J and clone size are taken as reported in that table, and D and trimming were inferred from the DNA itself. A total of over 150,000 clones appear in this sample, around four fifths of them only once. The top ten clones comprise 1% of the sample.

The material sequenced was PBMCs. The chain is assembled from TRBV7-9 and TRBJ2-1; a tentative D call is TRBD2 (6 bases match). The source is a woman aged 45 to 65 in good health and CMV-seropositive. The DNA reads as follows: TGTGCCAGCAGCAGTAGCGGCCTAACCTACAATGAGCAGTTCTTC. It codes for CASSSSGLTYNEQFF.